Listed here are 26 T cell receptor beta chains from one sample, sequenced in a study of T cell responses to AZD1222 COVID-19 vaccine. Repertoires were generated with immunoSEQ multiplex PCR, while TCRdb's copy carries only in-frame clones and drops some. The sample has more than 150,000 clones, roughly 94% seen once; the top ten hold around 1.6%. Sequenced material: peripheral blood, taken 28 days after the second AZD1222 dose. Receptors were obtained from an adult who received the AZD1222 COVID-19 vaccine.

The chain joins TRBV24-1 to TRBJ2-1; 8 bases line up with TRBD2. Germline-derived CDR1 and CDR2 are KGHDR and SFDVKD. CDR3 length equals 14 residues. V lost 7 bases and J lost 7; bases outside the gene matches: 8. As DNA, the CDR3 is TGTGCCACCAGGGGCGGGAGGAATAGGAATGAGCAGTTCTTC. This translates into CATRGGRNRNEQFF.

The V and J genes are TRBV6-6 and TRBJ2-7, with 11 bases aligning to TRBD2. The CDR3 runs 15 residues. The germline CDR1 and CDR2 sequences are MNHNY and SVGAGI (reference sequence). V gave up 4 bases and J gave up 3 bases; unmatched junction bases: 5. Here the CDR3 reads CASSSGGTSGYEQYF. The CDR3 bases are TGTGCCAGCAGTTCCGGCGGGACTAGCGGCTACGAGCAGTACTTC.

V and J are TRBV2 and TRBJ1-5; D is unclear. CDR1 and CDR2 from the germline V gene are SNHLY and FYNNEI. The CDR3 contains 16 residues. V was clipped by 2 bases and J by 3 bases, with 14 bases between them. The CDR3: CASSEYPSFINQPQHF. Written as DNA, the CDR3 is TGTGCCAGCAGTGAATACCCCAGCTTTATCAATCAGCCCCAGCATTTT.

The chain links TRBV7-3 to TRBJ2-1; D assignment may be TRBD1 or TRBD2 (5 bases each). This CDR3 comprises 14 residues. The germline CDR1 and CDR2 sequences are SGHTA and FQGTGA. Deletions cut 8 bases from V and 0 bases from J, with 11 bases between. CDR3 protein: CASAEGSSYNEQFF. In nucleotides, the CDR3 is TGTGCCAGCGCCGAGGGGTCCTCCTACAATGAGCAGTTCTTC.

This clone showed up just once. The chain couples TRBV14 to TRBJ2-7, with D possibly TRBD2 on 6 matching bases. The CDR3 runs 15 residues. Germline V CDR1 and CDR2: SGHDN, FVKESK. Trimming pared 4 bases from V and 2 bases from J, leaving 15 bases between. The CDR3 nucleotides read TGTGCCAGCAGCCTACTAGCTAGTCCCCCCTACGAGCAGTACTTC. Translated: CASSLLASPPYEQYF.

The rearrangement uses TRBV27 and TRBJ2-1, with 7 bases fitting TRBD1. There are 15 residues in the CDR3. With 6 bases clipped from V and 4 bases from J, the junction kept 9 bases outside the gene matches. Germline V gene sequence: CDR1 MNHEY, CDR2 SMNVEV (reference sequence). Here the CDR3 reads CASSPVGQEYNEQFF. The CDR3 coding sequence is TGTGCCAGCAGCCCGGTAGGACAGGAATACAATGAGCAGTTCTTC.

This chain uses TRBV21-1 with TRBJ2-7. TRBV21-1 is shown as a pseudogene. This CDR3 has 16 amino acids. The CDR3 region is CASSKFEVRDVYEQYF. The CDR3 DNA reads as TGTGCCAGCAGCAAATTCGAGGTCAGGGACGTATACGAGCAGTACTTC.

This rearrangement joins TRBV15 to TRBJ2-5; 12 positions match TRBD2. The J segment lost 4 bases and the V segment lost 1 base, leaving 19 bases of the junction unmatched. There are 21 residues in the CDR3. The V gene's germline CDR1 is LNHNV and CDR2 YYDKDF (reference sequence). The CDR3 nucleotides read TGTGCCACCAGCAGAGTCCTGGCCCGCGGTCGGACTAGCGGGATCACAGAGACCCAGTACTTC. This codes for CATSRVLARGRTSGITETQYF.

This chain uses TRBV15 with TRBJ2-7; unclear D gene. Trimming stripped 0 bases from V and 0 bases from J, with 12 bases between. The CDR3 extends over 16 amino acids. Germline lookup yields CDR1 LNHNV and CDR2 YYDKDF (reference sequence). DNA for the CDR3: TGTGCCACCAGCAGAGATCTGTCCTCGAGCTCCTACGAGCAGTACTTC. Translating it yields CATSRDLSSSSYEQYF.

The genes are TRBV6-5 and TRBJ1-3; no clear D. Germline V gives CDR1 MNHEY, CDR2 SVGAGI. The CDR3 sequence is 16 residues long. V gave up 4 bases and J gave up 2 bases, with 15 bases separating them. The CDR3 region is CASSSDGFGAGNTIYF. CDR3 in DNA: TGTGCCAGCAGTTCGGACGGTTTCGGAGCTGGAAACACCATATATTTT.

The chain recombines TRBV7-3 with TRBJ2-1; 9 nucleotides agree with TRBD1. The germline V gene encodes CDR1 SGHTA and CDR2 FQGTGA. The CDR3 loop spans 16 amino acids. The J segment lost 8 bases and the V segment lost 2 bases, leaving 10 bases of the junction unmatched. Here the CDR3 DNA reads TGTGCCAGCAGCTTACGCCGGGGACAGGGTAGCTATGAGCAGTTCTTC. Encoded protein: CASSLRRGQGSYEQFF.

The V call is TRBV12-2, the J call TRBJ1-2. TRBV12-2 is a known pseudogene. The CDR3 consists of 14 residues. The DNA for the CDR3 is TGTGCAAGTCGCTTAGCGTGCGGTTTTCATGGCTACACCTTC. Protein product: CASRLACGFHGYTF.

The chain joins TRBV19 to TRBJ1-1, with D possibly matching TRBD1 (5 bases). V was cut by 3 bases and J by 1 base, with 15 bases left in between. CDR1 and CDR2 from the germline V gene are LNHDA and SQIVND (reference sequence). CDR3 size: 16 residues. The CDR3 DNA sequence: TGTGCCAGTAGTATGGGGGGTCCCACGGCGAACACTGAAGCTTTCTTT. Its translation is CASSMGGPTANTEAFF.

V usage is TRBV7-2 and J usage is TRBJ2-3; D ambiguous. CDR3 length: 14 amino acids. Trimming removed 1 base from V and 0 bases from J, with 5 bases in between. Germline CDR1 is SGHTA and CDR2 is FQGNSA. The DNA of the CDR3 is TGTGCCAGCAGCTTAGTGGGTAGCACAGATACGCAGTATTTT. This translates into CASSLVGSTDTQYF.

The chain joins TRBV6-2 or TRBV6-3 to TRBJ2-7; D remains unclear. Per the germline V gene, CDR1 is MNHEY and CDR2 is SVGEGT. The CDR3 has 14 residues. V was shortened by 6 bases and J by 3 bases, with 15 bases between the two germline ends. As DNA, the CDR3 is TGTGCCAGCAGCGACGACGGCAGGATCTACGAGCAGTACTTC. Translated, it gives CASSDDGRIYEQYF.

This chain connects TRBV7-8 to TRBJ1-3; D gene uncertain. This CDR3 region has 14 residues. Germline CDR1 is SGHVS and CDR2 is FQNEAQ. Trimming removed 5 bases at V and 0 bases at J, with 8 bases between. CDR3: CASSLGFSGNTIYF. CDR3 DNA: TGTGCCAGCAGCCTGGGGTTCTCTGGAAACACCATATATTTT.

The rearrangement uses TRBV5-1 and TRBJ2-7; possibly TRBD1 for D (6 bases). The CDR3 consists of 15 residues. The ends were cut back, 1 base at V and 0 bases at J, with 11 bases in the middle. The germline V gene has CDR1 SGHRS and CDR2 YFSETQ. CDR3 in amino acids: CASSLKGVDSYEQYF. The CDR3 DNA follows: TGCGCCAGCAGCTTGAAGGGGGTAGACTCCTACGAGCAGTACTTC.

This clone was seen a single time. The chain links TRBV12-5 to TRBJ1-1; 8 bases match TRBD1. The germline gives CDR1 LGHNT, CDR2 FRNRAP. V was clipped by 2 bases and J by 3 bases; unmatched bases: 5. The CDR3 is 15 amino acids. The DNA of the CDR3 is TGTGCTAGTGGTTTGTCTCACAGGGGGGACACTGAAGCTTTCTTT. It specifies CASGLSHRGDTEAFF. The complete variable domain, with remaining parts taken from reference TRBV12-5 and TRBJ1-1, reads DARVTQTPRHKVTEMGQEVTMRCQPILGHNTVFWYRQTMMQGLELLAYFRNRAPLDDSGMPKDRFSAEMPDATLATLKIQPSEPRDSAVYFCASGLSHRGDTEAFFGQGTRLTVV.

The genes are TRBV27 and TRBJ2-2; 10 bases are shared with TRBD2. Germline values: CDR1 MNHEY, CDR2 SMNVEV (reference sequence). V was clipped by 4 bases and J by 4 bases; unmatched bases: 3. This CDR3 is 15 amino acids long. The CDR3 here is CASSYASGSTGELFF. In nucleotides, the CDR3 is TGTGCCAGCAGTTACGCTAGCGGGAGCACCGGGGAGCTGTTTTTT.

This chain connects TRBV14 to TRBJ2-1, with D uncertain. CDR1 SGHDN and CDR2 FVKESK come from the germline V gene. The length of the CDR3 is 13 residues. Trimming took off 6 bases at V and 3 bases at J, with 9 bases between the two ends. This CDR3 reads CASSLSLYNEQFF. Here the CDR3 DNA reads TGTGCCAGCAGTCTATCCCTCTACAATGAGCAGTTCTTC.

V is TRBV7-2 and J is TRBJ1-3; 7 bases agree with TRBD1. V lost 0 bases to trimming and J lost 4 bases; unmatched junction nucleotides: 6. The germline gives CDR1 SGHTA, CDR2 FQGNSA. CDR3 length: 16 residues. The CDR3 DNA reads as TGTGCCAGCAGCTTAGCTGGAGGGGGCGAGGGAAACACCATATATTTT. Translating it yields CASSLAGGGEGNTIYF.

The chain has TRBV7-6 and TRBJ1-1; possible D gene TRBD1, 5 bases. With 3 bases removed from V and 0 bases from J, the gap between germline ends came to 8 bases. The CDR3 length is 14 residues. Germline V CDR1 and CDR2: SGHVS, FNYEAQ. Written as DNA, the CDR3 is TGTGCCAGCAGCTTGACAGCAATGAACACTGAAGCTTTCTTT. It is translated as CASSLTAMNTEAFF.

This sequence joins TRBV3-1 (or the pseudogene TRBV3-2) and TRBJ2-2; D uncertain. Germline V gives CDR1 LGHDT, CDR2 YNNKEL (reference sequence). The CDR3 is 13 amino acids. Trimming pared 4 bases from V and 6 bases from J, leaving 9 bases between. The CDR3 nucleotides are TGTGCCAGCAGCCCCATACCCCCCGGGGAGCTGTTTTTT. This gives the protein CASSPIPPGELFF.

The rearrangement uses TRBV4-1 and TRBJ2-5; TRBD2 matches 13 bases. Looked up from germline, CDR1 is MGHRA and CDR2 is YSYEKL. The CDR3 has 21 residues. Trimming took 0 bases from V and 5 from J; bases not matched to a gene: 18. CDR3 region: CASSQDFVGSLLAGGRETQYF. DNA for the CDR3: TGCGCCAGCAGCCAAGATTTTGTAGGTTCTCTACTAGCGGGAGGGAGGGAGACCCAGTACTTC.

The chain couples TRBV11-2 to TRBJ1-6; D gene unclear. The V gene's germline CDR1 is SGHAT and CDR2 FQNNGV. The CDR3 consists of 16 residues. Trimming left V 6 bases short and J 8 bases short, with 20 bases between. CDR3 sequence reads: CASSLFPPSGDSPLHF. CDR3 sequence (DNA): TGTGCCAGCAGTTTGTTTCCCCCCTCCGGGGATTCACCCCTCCACTTT.

Only one count was recorded for this clone. The chain has TRBV3-1 (or the pseudogene TRBV3-2) and TRBJ1-3, with TRBD1 as a possible D gene (6 bases). The V gene's germline CDR1 is LGHDT and CDR2 YNNKEL (reference sequence). Trimming removed 2 bases from V and 1 base from J, with 9 bases in between. The CDR3 extends over 15 amino acids. CDR3 sequence reads: CASSQRTESGNTIYF. CDR3 DNA sequence: TGTGCCAGCAGCCAAAGGACAGAGTCTGGAAACACCATATATTTT.